These T cell receptor beta chains were read from a single sample in a study of blood T cell repertoires in COVID-19. Using immunoSEQ multiplex PCR, the repertoire was profiled, and TCRdb retains in-frame clones only, with some absent. The sample holds roughly 170,000 clones; under 85% are singletons and the top ten take approximately 7.3%. The sample was peripheral blood. All receptors derive from a human donor in a cohort sampled during active COVID-19. Each CDR3 is given with its conserved first and last residue. A D gene is named only where the DNA matches it firmly. Clone size is shown for a subset of rows, as once, few, many or a class of expanded clone.

V	size	D	J	DNA	CDR3
TRBV12-3/TRBV12-4	few	TRBD2	TRBJ2-7	TGTGCCAGCAGCCGCGGCGGGGGGGCGGAGCAGTACTTC	CASSRGGGAEQYF
TRBV2	.	TRBD1	TRBJ1-2	TGTGCCAGCAGTGAAGAGACAGGGGGCTATGGCTACACCTTC	CASSEETGGYGYTF
TRBV18	.	.	TRBJ1-1	TGTGCCAGCTCACCACGGAGCGGGTATGAAGCCATGAACACTGAAGCTTTCTTT	CASSPRSGYEAMNTEAFF
TRBV7-6	.	TRBD1	TRBJ1-1	TGTGCCAGCAGCCGAACAGGGGTCGCTGAAGCTTTCTTT	CASSRTGVAEAFF
TRBV11-2	.	TRBD2	TRBJ2-7	TGTGCCAGCAGTTATAAGCGGGGGGCCTCCTACGAGCAGTACTTC	CASSYKRGASYEQYF
TRBV19	.	.	TRBJ1-1	TGTGCCAGTAGTCCCAGCGATATCACTGAAGCTTTCTTT	CASSPSDITEAFF
TRBV7-9	.	TRBD2	TRBJ2-3	TGTGCCAGCAGCTTAGAAATATGGACTAGCGGGGGGGCCGCAGATACGCAGTATTTT	CASSLEIWTSGGAADTQYF
TRBV2	.	.	TRBJ1-1	TGTGCCAGCAGTGTCGGGGGGGGCACTGAAGCTTTCTTT	CASSVGGGTEAFF
TRBV11-2	.	TRBD1	TRBJ1-1	TGTGCCAGCAGCTACTTCCTGACAGGGGGGAACACTGAAGCTTTCTTT	CASSYFLTGGNTEAFF
TRBV6-1	.	TRBD1	TRBJ1-5	TGTGCCAGCAGTGAACAGGGGGTAAATCAGCCCCAGCATTTT	CASSEQGVNQPQHF
TRBV19	.	TRBD1	TRBJ1-6	TGTGCCAGTAGCCCGCTTGGGGGACAGGGAAGTTCACCCCTCCACTTT	CASSPLGGQGSSPLHF
TRBV7-2	once	TRBD1	TRBJ1-5	TGTGCCAGCAGCTCGGGACAGGGTAGGAATCAGCCCCAGCATTTT	CASSSGQGRNQPQHF
TRBV18	.	.	TRBJ1-6	TGTGCCAGCTCACTAAAACAGAATTCACCCCTCCACTTT	CASSLKQNSPLHF
TRBV5-6	.	.	TRBJ2-7	TGTGCCAGCAGCCCGAGCGGGTTCTACTCCTACGAGCAGTACTTC	CASSPSGFYSYEQYF
TRBV5-5	.	.	TRBJ2-6	TGTGCCAGCAGCCCTTGGACAGAAAGAGCCTCTGGGGCCAACGTCCTGACTTTC	CASSPWTERASGANVLTF
TRBV2	.	.	TRBJ1-4	TGTGCCAGCAGTGCCCAGGCTACAGGGTTGACTTTT	CASSAQATGLTF
TRBV29-1	.	.	TRBJ1-2	TGCAGCGCCCTGGGGCAGGGGTCTGGCTACACCTTC	CSALGQGSGYTF
TRBV19	once	.	TRBJ2-1	TGTGCCAGTAGTACGACAGTCAATGAGCAGTTCTTC	CASSTTVNEQFF
TRBV19	once	TRBD1	TRBJ1-1	TGTGCCAGTAGTACAACAGGGGACACTGAAGCTTTCTTT	CASSTTGDTEAFF
TRBV19	few	.	TRBJ1-1	TGTGCCACCGGAGGATTCGGTGAAGCTTTCTTT	CATGGFGEAFF
TRBV27	.	.	TRBJ2-7	TGTGCCAGCAGACTTAGGGGCGAGCAGTACTTC	CASRLRGEQYF
TRBV5-1	.	.	TRBJ1-2	TGCGCCAGCAGCTTGGGAGGAGGGGTTCATGGCTACACCTTC	CASSLGGGVHGYTF
TRBV6-6	.	TRBD1	TRBJ2-2	TGTGCCAGCAGCAAAACGGGACAGGGCACCGGGGAGCTGTTTTTT	CASSKTGQGTGELFF
TRBV6-1	.	TRBD2	TRBJ2-3	TGTGCCAGCAGTGAACTAGCGGGGGGGCCAGATACGCAGTATTTT	CASSELAGGPDTQYF
TRBV4-2	once	TRBD1	TRBJ1-2	TGTGCCAGCAGCCGGGGGACAGGAGCTAACTATGGCTACACCTTC	CASSRGTGANYGYTF
TRBV3-1/TRBV3-2	once	.	TRBJ2-5	TGTGCCAGCAGCCAAACGGGAAGCTTCCAAGAGACCCAGTACTTC	CASSQTGSFQETQYF
TRBV5-6	.	.	TRBJ2-2	TGTGCCAGCAGCGTAATCACCGGGGAGCTGTTTTTT	CASSVITGELFF
TRBV3-1/TRBV3-2	.	.	TRBJ1-1	TGTGCCAGCAGCCCCGCAGGGGTCCCACCAGGGACTGAAGCTTTCTTT	CASSPAGVPPGTEAFF
TRBV5-1	few	.	TRBJ1-1	TGCGCCAGCAGCTTGGCCGCGGGGGGGCGAATGAACACTGAAGCTTTCTTT	CASSLAAGGRMNTEAFF
TRBV19	.	TRBD1	TRBJ1-3	TGTGCCAGTAGTATTACGGGGACAGCTGGAAACACCATATATTTT	CASSITGTAGNTIYF
TRBV7-9	.	.	TRBJ2-7	TGTGCCAGCAGCCCTGGGATGGGGAGACCCTACGAGCAGTACTTC	CASSPGMGRPYEQYF
TRBV7-2	.	TRBD2	TRBJ2-5	TGTGCCAGCAGCTTAAGCGGGGATCAAGAGACCCAGTACTTC	CASSLSGDQETQYF
TRBV4-1	.	.	TRBJ2-5	TGCGCCAGCAGCCAAGAGATCCTAGCTGAGACCCAGTACTTC	CASSQEILAETQYF
TRBV10-3	.	TRBD2	TRBJ2-2	TGTGCCATCAATGTCAATGGGCGTAGCGGGGGGATAAACACCGGGGAGCTGTTTTTT	CAINVNGRSGGINTGELFF
TRBV13	.	.	TRBJ1-3	TGTGCCAGCAGCTCCAGGGGATCTGGAAACACCATATATTTT	CASSSRGSGNTIYF
TRBV29-1	few	.	TRBJ2-7	TGCAGCGCCCGTTCAGGGTCGGCCTACGAGCAGTACTTC	CSARSGSAYEQYF
TRBV19	.	TRBD1	TRBJ1-3	TGTGCCAGTAGTGACATTGGACAGGGGGCAGGTGGAAACACCATATATTTT	CASSDIGQGAGGNTIYF
TRBV5-1	.	.	TRBJ1-1	TGCGCCAGCACCTTAGCGGGGTGGGGCACTGAAGCTTTCTTT	CASTLAGWGTEAFF
TRBV7-9	once	.	TRBJ1-3	TGTGCCAGCAGCTCCTCACTCGCAGGGTCGCTATTCTCTGGAAACACCATATATTTT	CASSSSLAGSLFSGNTIYF
TRBV6-6	once	.	TRBJ2-7	TGTGCCACATGGCCCGGCGGGGGCCCTTCCTACGAGCAGTACTTC	CATWPGGGPSYEQYF
TRBV7-9	.	.	TRBJ1-2	TGTGCCAGCAGCCAGGGGCGGGAGAGCTATGGCTACACCTTC	CASSQGRESYGYTF
TRBV6-5	.	.	TRBJ2-4	TGTGCCAGCAGGAGCGACGGGGACATTCAGTACTTC	CASRSDGDIQYF
TRBV7-9	.	.	TRBJ2-7	TGTGCCAGCAGCTTAGGTGGGAGTTCTCACGAGCAGTACTTC	CASSLGGSSHEQYF
TRBV2	once	.	TRBJ1-2	TGTGCCAGCAGGGCTGGTGAGGCCTATGGCTACACCTTC	CASRAGEAYGYTF
TRBV5-4	.	.	TRBJ2-1	TGTGCCAGCAGCTTGGTCGGGGAGCAGTTCTTC	CASSLVGEQFF
TRBV7-3	.	TRBD1	TRBJ1-2	TGTGCCAGCAGCTTAAACAGGGGCGTTGGCTACACCTTC	CASSLNRGVGYTF
TRBV7-9	once	TRBD2	TRBJ2-3	TGTGCAGGCGGGCTAGCGGGGGGGCAAGATACGCAGTATTTT	CAGGLAGGQDTQYF
TRBV9	.	.	TRBJ2-1	TGTGCCAGCAGCGTACTAGGACAGAGCTACAATGAGCAGTTCTTC	CASSVLGQSYNEQFF
TRBV19	few	.	TRBJ1-1	TGTGCCAGTAGTATACCCGGTGGTGAAGCTTTCTTT	CASSIPGGEAFF
TRBV7-9	.	.	TRBJ2-1	TGTGCCAGCAGCCACCGCGGGTTTGGGAGAGCCAGTGACTACAATGAGCAGTTCTTC	CASSHRGFGRASDYNEQFF
TRBV2	.	.	TRBJ1-2	TGTGCCAGCAGTGAACAGGGAGGTAACTATGGCTACACCTTC	CASSEQGGNYGYTF
TRBV24-1	once	TRBD2	TRBJ2-3	TGTGCCACCAGTGGCCCTGCCCCAGCGGGGGGGACAGATACGCAGTATTTT	CATSGPAPAGGTDTQYF